These 9 T cell receptor beta chains originate from one sample sequenced in a study of T cell responses to AZD1222 COVID-19 vaccine listed by TCRdb under 2021. Libraries came from the immunoSEQ multiplex PCR assay. TCRdb re-hosts the immuneACCESS table, in-frame sequences only. Its copies lack some clones; in the studies checked, an unresolved V gene accounts for under half of them, and the cause for the rest is not known. The sample table holds 110,000 to 150,000 clones, of which 92% were seen once. Of the sample, less than 3.5% is held by the ten largest clones. In the paper's terms, the time point label means: about 28 days (+/-7) after the second vaccine dose. The starting material was peripheral blood, obtained 28 days after the second AZD1222 dose. The receptors derive from an adult who received the AZD1222 COVID-19 vaccine.

The J gene is TRBJ2-6, the V gene TRBV19; D not certain. V lost 3 bases to trimming and J lost 0 bases, with 12 bases between them. The V gene's germline CDR1 is LNHDA and CDR2 SQIVND (reference sequence). This CDR3 has 17 amino acids. The CDR3 DNA reads as TGTGCCAGTAGTATCGGCACCATAAACTCTGGGGCCAACGTCCTGACTTTC. This sequence encodes CASSIGTINSGANVLTF.

This chain joins TRBV28 and TRBJ1-2, with 9 bases that match TRBD1. J was trimmed by 7 bases and V by 6 bases; bases with no gene match: 12. The CDR3 extends over 15 amino acids. The V gene's germline CDR1 is MDHEN and CDR2 SYDVKM. CDR3 loop: CASRVTGQGVRGYTF. The CDR3 nucleotides are TGTGCCAGCAGGGTAACGGGACAGGGTGTTCGTGGCTACACCTTC.

The chain couples TRBV28 to TRBJ2-7; D might be TRBD1 (6 bases). Trimming removed 3 bases from V and 2 bases from J, with 11 bases in between. This CDR3 spans 14 amino acids. Germline V lookup: CDR1 MDHEN, CDR2 SYDVKM. For the CDR3, the DNA is TGTGCCAGCAGTTTTTGGGACACCGCCTACGAGCAGTACTTC. It translates to CASSFWDTAYEQYF.

This chain connects TRBV5-1 to TRBJ1-1, with D unclear. Germline CDR1 reads SGHRS; CDR2 reads YFSETQ. CDR3 length equals 14 residues. V dropped 4 bases and J dropped 6 bases, with 16 bases sitting between them. CDR3 loop: CASSRGTDLAEAFF. The CDR3 DNA reads as TGCGCCAGCAGCCGCGGCACCGACCTTGCTGAAGCTTTCTTT.

J is TRBJ1-3 and V is TRBV7-8, with D hard to call. The CDR3 totals 12 residues. Germline V CDR1 and CDR2: SGHVS, FQNEAQ. The germline V and J ends were trimmed by 4 bases and 9 bases, with 10 bases remaining between them. CDR3 amino acids: CASSSGRATIYF. As DNA, the CDR3 is TGTGCCAGCAGCTCGGGTCGTGCCACCATATATTTT. The full variable domain, in which reference TRBV7-8 and TRBJ1-3 provide the parts outside the CDR3, is GAGVSQSPRYKVAKRGQDVALRCDPISGHVSLFWYQQALGQGPEFLTYFQNEAQLDKSGLPSDRFFAERPEGSVSTLKIQRTQQEDSAVYLCASSSGRATIYFGEGSWLTVV.

The chain joins TRBV19 to TRBJ2-7; 10 bases map to TRBD1. Per the germline V gene, CDR1 is LNHDA and CDR2 is SQIVND (reference sequence). J gave up 6 bases and V 8 bases, and 13 bases lay outside the gene matches. The CDR3 spans 15 residues. CDR3 bases: TGTGCCAGTGGAACCGGGACAGGGGTCAGGGGCGAGCAGTACTTC. This translates into CASGTGTGVRGEQYF.

The rearrangement links TRBV20-1 to TRBJ2-2; a weak D match, TRBD2 (6 bases). The V end was cut by 3 bases, the J end by 4 bases, with 15 bases between. In germline, CDR1 is DFQATT, CDR2 SNEGSKA (reference sequence). The CDR3 runs 15 residues. CDR3 in amino acids: CSASGGIGITGELFF. CDR3 coding DNA: TGCAGTGCTAGTGGGGGGATTGGTATCACCGGGGAGCTGTTTTTT.

In this sample, this clone turned up once. The chain carries TRBV5-1 and TRBJ2-3, with D tentatively TRBD1 (6 bases). Germline assignment: CDR1 SGHRS and CDR2 YFSETQ. V dropped 3 bases and J dropped 0 bases, with 8 bases sitting between them. This CDR3 has 14 residues. CDR3 in amino acids: CASSSQGSTDTQYF. For the CDR3, the DNA is TGCGCCAGCAGCTCCCAGGGGAGCACAGATACGCAGTATTTT.

The chain joins TRBV3-1 (or the pseudogene TRBV3-2) to TRBJ1-6, with D perhaps matching TRBD1 (5 bases). Germline V CDR1 and CDR2: LGHDT, YNNKEL (reference sequence). The V gene lost 1 base and the J gene lost 5 bases, with 18 bases spanning the gap. The CDR3 loop spans 18 amino acids. CDR3 protein: CASSQGPRGFGNNSPLHF. The DNA for the CDR3 is TGTGCCAGCAGCCAAGGCCCCCGGGGGTTCGGAAATAATTCACCCCTCCACTTT.